The 3 T cell receptor beta chains listed next were all sequenced from one sample in a study of post-analysis software for immune sequencing data. Points from the study as a whole: TRBV5-6, TRBV5-1 and TRBV20-1 belonged to a set of roughly 5 TRBV segments that were more frequent in patients than controls.

cDNA libraries for TCR beta contained unique molecular identifiers. TCRdb independently ran MiXCR on the PCR reads; one entry per CDR3 protein. The sample has around 770,000 distinct CDR3 sequences; around 45% are singletons. These receptors have no known antigen. The sample consisted of blood. The receptors come from a girl between 10 and 17 years old with multiple sclerosis.

This rearrangement joins TRBV29-1 to TRBJ2-7, with 12 bases matching TRBD2. After removal of 4 bases from V and 6 bases from J, the junction contained 7 bases not matched to a gene. In germline, CDR1 is SQVTM, CDR2 ANQGSEA. CDR3 length: 14 amino acids. DNA for the CDR3: TGCAGCGTTGGAATTGGACTAGCGGGACTCGAGCAGTACTTC. It encodes CSVGIGLAGLEQYF.

The genes are TRBV20-1 and TRBJ2-1; D remains ambiguous. CDR3 length: 11 residues. The germline V gene encodes CDR1 DFQATT and CDR2 SNEGSKA (reference sequence). V lost 1 base, J lost 12 bases, and 10 bases lay in between. CDR3 protein: CSARGDDRQFF. As DNA, the CDR3 is TGCAGTGCTAGAGGAGACGATAGGCAGTTCTTC.

V usage is TRBV11-2 and J usage is TRBJ2-1, with 11 positions matching TRBD2. Germline V gene sequence: CDR1 SGHAT, CDR2 FQNNGV. J gave up 10 bases and V 5 bases, and 7 bases lay outside the gene matches. The CDR3 sequence is 14 residues long. As DNA, the CDR3 is TGTGCCAGCAGCCCGGGACTAGCGGCCCAGGAGCAGTTCTTC. Protein: CASSPGLAAQEQFF.